A selection of T cell receptor beta chains follows, all from one sample in a study of T-cell memory formation after mild COVID-19. Each CDR3 protein is one row after TCRdb ran MiXCR on the 5' RACE reads. The table has 500,000 to 600,000 distinct CDR3 sequences, about a sixth seen once. The material sequenced was PBMCs or a T cell subset sorted from them (not recorded which). These TCRs come from an adult woman who had mild COVID-19 (a few samples of this study predate the infection). Cell type and time point are not known. Both conserved end residues are part of each CDR3. D genes are given only for firm matches. Size is omitted from some rows. Given values are once, few, many or a class for expanded clones.

J: TRBJ1-2; D: -; size: few; V: TRBV5-1; DNA: TGCGCCAGCAGGGAGGAGGCGCCGAACTATGGCTACACCTTC; CDR3: CASREEAPNYGYTF
J: TRBJ2-5; D: -; size: -; V: TRBV7-9; DNA: TGTGCCAGCACCTCGCGGGGAGAGACCCAGTACTTC; CDR3: CASTSRGETQYF
J: TRBJ1-2; D: -; size: -; V: TRBV7-2; DNA: TGTGCCAGCAGCTTAGATAGGGGCCAGTCTTATGGCTACACCTTC; CDR3: CASSLDRGQSYGYTF
J: TRBJ2-5; D: TRBD2; size: -; V: TRBV30; DNA: TGTGCCTGGAGTGTGACTAGCGGGAGTCTGGAGACCCAGTACTTC; CDR3: CAWSVTSGSLETQYF
J: TRBJ1-6; D: -; size: -; V: TRBV12-3/TRBV12-4; DNA: TGTGCCAGCATCAAGGGAGCAGGGAATTCACCCCTCCACTTT; CDR3: CASIKGAGNSPLHF
J: TRBJ2-3; D: -; size: -; V: TRBV9; DNA: TGTGCCAGCAGCGAGGTCCCAGGGAGCGCAGATACGCAGTATTTT; CDR3: CASSEVPGSADTQYF
J: TRBJ2-5; D: -; size: many; V: TRBV6-1; DNA: TGTGCCAGCAGTGAAGTGTGGCAGATGCGAGAGACCCAGTACTTC; CDR3: CASSEVWQMRETQYF
J: TRBJ2-1; D: -; size: -; V: TRBV5-1; DNA: TGCGCCAGCAGCTTAACCTCCGGGGAGACCTTCCTGAATGAGCAGTTCTTC; CDR3: CASSLTSGETFLNEQFF
J: TRBJ1-4; D: -; size: few; V: TRBV14; DNA: TGTGCCAGCAGCACAGATGCAACTAATGAAAAACTGTTTTTT; CDR3: CASSTDATNEKLFF
J: TRBJ2-1; D: -; size: -; V: TRBV7-2; DNA: TGTGCCAGCAGCTTAGGGGGGACGGGGTTGGGGATCTACAATGAGCAGTTCTTC; CDR3: CASSLGGTGLGIYNEQFF
J: TRBJ2-2; D: -; size: few; V: TRBV15; DNA: TGTGCCACCAGCAGAGAGAGGGTCGGGGAGCTGTTTTTT; CDR3: CATSRERVGELFF